These 31 T cell receptor beta chains were all obtained from the same sample, sequenced in a study of T cell responses to AZD1222 COVID-19 vaccine. Clones were read by immunoSEQ multiplex PCR, and TCRdb kept only the in-frame ones, dropping some. There are 85,000 to 100,000 clones in the sample; about 72% occur only once, and roughly 21% lies in the top ten. Material: peripheral blood, obtained on day 0 of AZD1222 vaccination. These receptor sequences come from an adult in good health.

This clone was detected only a few times. The chain combines TRBV4-3 with TRBJ2-7, with D possibly being TRBD2 (5 bases). Germline V lookup: CDR1 LGHNA, CDR2 YSLEER. The V end was cut by 2 bases, the J end by 4 bases, with 18 bases between. The CDR3 covers 16 residues. This chain's CDR3 is CASSQTKRLDLYEQYF. CDR3 bases: TGCGCCAGCAGCCAAACTAAGCGGCTAGATCTGTACGAGCAGTACTTC.

The chain recombines TRBV9 with TRBJ2-3; 10 bases align to TRBD1. The germline gives CDR1 SGDLS, CDR2 YYNGEE. Losses at the gene ends were 4 bases for V and 3 bases for J; bases not matched to a gene: 11. The CDR3 is 17 amino acids. The CDR3 sequence: CASSPRSPGQGTDTQYF. Written as DNA, the CDR3 is TGTGCCAGCAGCCCAAGGTCCCCGGGACAGGGGACAGATACGCAGTATTTT.

The chain joins TRBV7-2 to TRBJ2-1; no reliable D call. CDR3 length equals 12 residues. The V and J ends lost 5 bases and 7 bases respectively, with 9 bases between them. CDR1 and CDR2 from the germline V gene are SGHTA and FQGNSA. The CDR3 region is CASSLGSNEQFF. CDR3 coding DNA: TGTGCCAGCAGCCTCGGCAGTAATGAGCAGTTCTTC.

This chain links TRBV5-6 with TRBJ2-7, with 10 bases aligning to TRBD1. This CDR3 region has 16 residues. Trimming at V came to 2 bases and at J to 2 bases, leaving 7 bases not matched to a gene. CDR1 is SGHDT, CDR2 YYEEEE, per germline. The CDR3 DNA sequence: TGTGCCAGCAGCTTAGGGACAGGGGAGACGCCCTACGAGCAGTACTTC. Its protein is CASSLGTGETPYEQYF.

The rearrangement links TRBV18 to TRBJ2-2; D gene ambiguous. Germline-derived CDR1 and CDR2 are KGHSH and LQKENI. The CDR3 consists of 12 residues. The germline V and J ends were trimmed by 4 bases and 7 bases, with 7 bases remaining between them. In DNA, the CDR3 is TGTGCCAGCTCACTGCTCAGCGGGGAGCTGTTTTTT. Its protein product is CASSLLSGELFF.

This clone was picked up a small number of times. The chain recombines TRBV9 with TRBJ2-1; TRBD2 is a possible D gene (6 bases). This CDR3 has 16 amino acids. V lost 3 bases and J lost 1, with 14 bases in between. Per germline, CDR1 SGDLS and CDR2 YYNGEE. The DNA for the CDR3 is TGTGCCAGCAGCGCCCTAGCGATGGGTTCCTACAATGAGCAGTTCTTC. Translated, it gives CASSALAMGSYNEQFF.

The sample holds one count of this clone. The chain couples TRBV28 to TRBJ2-1, with D perhaps TRBD1 (5 bases). V shed 5 bases and J shed 1 base, with 6 bases lying between them. CDR3 size: 13 residues. Germline values: CDR1 MDHEN, CDR2 SYDVKM. The CDR3 nucleotides read TGTGCCAGCAGTGACAGATCCTACAATGAGCAGTTCTTC. Translated, it gives CASSDRSYNEQFF.

The chain has TRBV2 and TRBJ1-1, with D possibly TRBD1 on 5 matching bases. Germline values: CDR1 SNHLY, CDR2 FYNNEI. This CDR3 is 14 amino acids long. Trimming stripped 3 bases from V and 3 bases from J, with 11 bases between. CDR3 residues: CASSDRTGYTEAFF. As DNA, the CDR3 is TGTGCCAGCAGTGATAGAACAGGATACACTGAAGCTTTCTTT.

The genes are TRBV15 and TRBJ2-7; TRBD2 aligns across 7 bases. V was pared by 0 bases and J by 6 bases, with 8 bases of the junction left unmatched. The germline gives CDR1 LNHNV, CDR2 YYDKDF (reference sequence). The CDR3 consists of 15 residues. The CDR3 reads CATSRDSAGVPEQYF. The CDR3 DNA follows: TGTGCCACCAGCAGAGATTCGGCGGGAGTACCCGAGCAGTACTTC.

This chain connects TRBV29-1 to TRBJ2-7; 7 bases match TRBD1. There are 13 residues in the CDR3. Germline lookup yields CDR1 SQVTM and CDR2 ANQGSEA. After removal of 7 bases from V and 6 bases from J, the junction contained 12 bases not matched to a gene. The CDR3 bases are TGCAGCGCAGGATCGGACAGGAATCCCGAGCAGTACTTC. Translating gives CSAGSDRNPEQYF.

The CDR3 reads CASSETGGYRLGNQPQHF. The CDR3 DNA sequence: TGTGCCAGCAGTGAGACAGGAGGTTACCGTCTTGGCAATCAGCCCCAGCATTTT. The chain joins TRBV27 to TRBJ1-5, with a weak D call TRBD1 (6 bases). This CDR3 is 18 amino acids long. CDR1 MNHEY and CDR2 SMNVEV come from the germline V gene (reference sequence). The germline V and J ends were trimmed by 5 bases and 2 bases, with 22 bases remaining between them.

The chain is built from TRBV4-3 and TRBJ2-5, with 7 bases aligning to TRBD1. V lost 4 bases, J lost 5 bases, and 10 bases stayed unmatched. The CDR3 is made up of 15 amino acids. Germline CDR1 and CDR2: LGHNA and YSLEER. DNA of the CDR3: TGCGCCAGCAGCCTAACAGGGGATGGAATCGAGACCCAGTACTTC. Its protein product is CASSLTGDGIETQYF.

CDR3 bases: TGTGCTAGTGGTTTGGTAGGGGGGACTGAAGCTTTCTTT. Translating gives CASGLVGGTEAFF. The chain carries TRBV12-5 and TRBJ1-1, with a possible D match to TRBD1 (6 bases). The germline CDR1 and CDR2 sequences are LGHNT and FRNRAP. Trimming cost V 0 bases and J 5 bases, with 7 bases left between them. The length of the CDR3 is 13 residues. Based on the CDR3 plus reference TRBV12-5 and TRBJ1-1, the full variable domain is DARVTQTPRHKVTEMGQEVTMRCQPILGHNTVFWYRQTMMQGLELLAYFRNRAPLDDSGMPKDRFSAEMPDATLATLKIQPSEPRDSAVYFCASGLVGGTEAFFGQGTRLTVV.

This clone was found many times. V gene TRBV6-1 combines with J gene TRBJ1-1; D is unresolved. The CDR3 length is 13 residues. Germline CDR1 reads MNHNS; CDR2 reads SASEGT. The V end lost 2 bases, the J end lost 6 bases, and 10 bases lay between the germline ends. The CDR3 loop reads CASSENRVSEAFF. For the CDR3, the DNA is TGTGCCAGCAGTGAAAATCGGGTCTCTGAAGCTTTCTTT.

The rearrangement joins TRBV24-1 to TRBJ2-1; 9 positions match TRBD2. V was pared by 5 bases and J by 6 bases, with 7 bases of the junction left unmatched. The V gene's germline CDR1 is KGHDR and CDR2 SFDVKD. The CDR3 runs 15 residues. CDR3: CATSGNSGRANEQFF. Here the CDR3 DNA reads TGTGCCACCAGTGGTAATAGCGGGAGAGCCAATGAGCAGTTCTTC.

The chain uses TRBV6-5 and TRBJ2-5; D uncertain. The germline gives CDR1 MNHEY, CDR2 SVGAGI. This CDR3 spans 13 amino acids. V lost 6 bases, J lost 4 bases, and 12 bases lay in between. In DNA, the CDR3 is TGTGCCAGCAGGCGCGCTCGGGTAGAGACCCAGTACTTC. The encoded protein is CASRRARVETQYF.

The genes are TRBV9 and TRBJ2-7; D possibly corresponds to TRBD1 (6 bases). Germline V gene lookup returns CDR1 SGDLS and CDR2 YYNGEE. The ends were cut back, 3 bases at V and 5 bases at J, with 12 bases in the middle. The CDR3 totals 13 residues. The CDR3 nucleotides are TGTGCCAGCAGCGATGGACAGCTCCACGAGCAGTACTTC. Protein sequence: CASSDGQLHEQYF.

The V gene is TRBV5-1, the J gene TRBJ1-2, with D possibly being TRBD1 (6 bases). V gave up 5 bases and J gave up 2 bases, with 10 bases separating them. This CDR3 is 13 amino acids long. Germline CDR1 reads SGHRS; CDR2 reads YFSETQ. As DNA, the CDR3 is TGCGCCAGCAGATTAACAGGGAACTATGGCTACACCTTC. It encodes CASRLTGNYGYTF.

The V call is TRBV10-2, the J call TRBJ2-1; 8 nucleotides match TRBD1. Trimming at V came to 3 bases and at J to 2 bases, leaving 6 bases not matched to a gene. This CDR3 contains 16 residues. The germline CDR1 and CDR2 sequences are WSHSY and SAAADI. The CDR3 region has the DNA TGCGCCAGCAGTGACCAGGGGGCGTACCCCTACAATGAGCAGTTCTTC. Protein sequence: CASSDQGAYPYNEQFF.

The chain recombines TRBV5-4 with TRBJ2-3, with 15 bases that match TRBD2. V dropped 4 bases and J dropped 1; count of bases not matched to a gene: 10. The CDR3 is 19 amino acids. CDR1 is SGHNT, CDR2 YYREEE, per germline (reference sequence). Here the CDR3 DNA reads TGTGCCAGCAGCGAAATAGGACTAGCGGGAGGGCCTGGCACAGATACGCAGTATTTT. Translation: CASSEIGLAGGPGTDTQYF.

This chain connects TRBV28 to TRBJ1-2; the D gene is possibly TRBD1 (5 bases). Trimming removed 5 bases at V and 5 bases at J, with 21 bases between. Germline V CDR1 and CDR2: MDHEN, SYDVKM. The CDR3 runs to 16 residues. CDR3 loop: CASSPTGTARRYGYTF. The CDR3 DNA is TGTGCCAGCAGTCCGACCGGGACGGCTCGGCGTTATGGCTACACCTTC.

The chain uses TRBV6-5 and TRBJ1-2, with D hard to call. V lost 8 bases and J lost 7, with 14 bases in between. This CDR3 contains 12 residues. Germline-derived CDR1 and CDR2 are MNHEY and SVGAGI. This CDR3 is CASLPRYGGYTF. The DNA for the CDR3 is TGTGCCAGCCTTCCACGCTATGGTGGCTACACCTTC.

The chain has TRBV30 and TRBJ1-1; possible D gene TRBD1, 6 bases. The ends were cut back, 0 bases at V and 0 bases at J, with 11 bases in the middle. The V gene's germline CDR1 is GTSNPN and CDR2 SVGIG (reference sequence). This CDR3 is 15 amino acids long. CDR3 loop: CAWSVGGNLNTEAFF. The CDR3 nucleotides are TGTGCCTGGAGTGTGGGGGGCAATCTGAACACTGAAGCTTTCTTT.

The gene calls are TRBV3-1 (or the pseudogene TRBV3-2) and TRBJ2-5; D perhaps matches TRBD2 (5 bases). The V gene lost 0 bases and the J gene lost 2 bases, with 10 bases spanning the gap. The CDR3 extends over 15 amino acids. Germline V CDR1 and CDR2: LGHDT, YNNKEL (reference sequence). Here the CDR3 reads CASSQEWRVQETQYF. CDR3 bases: TGTGCCAGCAGCCAAGAGTGGCGGGTTCAAGAGACCCAGTACTTC.

The gene calls are TRBV10-3 and TRBJ2-7; 14 bases match TRBD2. CDR3 size: 15 residues. The trim removed 7 bases at V and 3 bases at J, leaving 5 bases unmatched. CDR1 and CDR2 from the germline V gene are ENHRY and SYGVKD. CDR3 DNA: TGTGCCATCAAAGGGACTAGCGGGAGAAGCTACGAGCAGTACTTC. Amino acid sequence: CAIKGTSGRSYEQYF.

This chain connects TRBV2 to TRBJ2-3, with TRBD2 identical over 8 bases. V was pared by 1 base and J by 14 bases, with 11 bases of the junction left unmatched. Germline CDR1 and CDR2: SNHLY and FYNNEI. This CDR3 contains 14 residues. The CDR3 sequence is CASSEGGIAGNLYF. The CDR3 DNA is TGTGCCAGCAGTGAAGGCGGAATAGCGGGAAACTTGTATTTT.

The chain joins TRBV11-2 to TRBJ2-7; the D is unclear. Deletions cut 3 bases from V and 2 bases from J, with 11 bases between. CDR1 and CDR2 (germline): SGHAT, FQNNGV. The CDR3 consists of 14 residues. The CDR3, as DNA: TGTGCCAGCAGCTTTGAGCAGGCTCCCTACGAGCAGTACTTC. Its translation: CASSFEQAPYEQYF.

This clone was counted a single time. The chain recombines TRBV5-4 with TRBJ1-5; perhaps TRBD1 as D (5 bases). This CDR3 is 15 amino acids long. Between the trimmed V and J ends, which lost 0 bases and 5 bases, there was a span of 12 bases. In germline, CDR1 is SGHNT, CDR2 YYREEE (reference sequence). The CDR3 is CASSLGAGFDQPQHF. CDR3 nucleotide sequence: TGTGCCAGCAGCTTGGGGGCAGGGTTCGATCAGCCCCAGCATTTT.

The chain combines TRBV11-3 with TRBJ1-1, with TRBD1 matching 9 bases. Per germline, CDR1 SGHNT and CDR2 YENEEA. This CDR3 contains 15 residues. Losses at the gene ends were 6 bases for V and 4 bases for J; bases not matched to a gene: 9. CDR3 nucleotide sequence: TGTGCCAGCAGTCGGGGACAGGGCGGCAGCACTGAAGCTTTCTTT. This codes for CASSRGQGGSTEAFF.

The chain couples TRBV2 to TRBJ2-2, with 13 bases matching TRBD2. The J segment lost 6 bases and the V segment lost 5 bases, leaving 3 bases of the junction unmatched. The CDR3 is 15 amino acids. Per the germline V gene, CDR1 is SNHLY and CDR2 is FYNNEI. Written as DNA, the CDR3 is TGTGCCAGCAGTCGGACTAGCGGGAGAGCCGGGGAGCTGTTTTTT. As protein: CASSRTSGRAGELFF.

The chain joins TRBV5-1 to TRBJ2-7; D perhaps matches TRBD2 (5 bases). Per germline, CDR1 SGHRS and CDR2 YFSETQ. Trimming shortened V by 5 bases and J by 6 bases, and 18 bases separated the two germline ends. The CDR3 runs 14 residues. For the CDR3, the DNA is TGCGCCAGCAGTTTCGACCGCCCCGCGGGCGAGCAGTACTTC. Protein: CASSFDRPAGEQYF.